The clone carrying this TCR beta chain came up a few times. In the PCR, 60 Vbeta and 13 Jbeta primers were used. Sequencing used immunoSEQ multiplex PCR; TCRdb keeps in-frame clones, though not all of them. The sample holds about 170,000 clones; approximately 71% are singletons and the top ten take about 1.6%. These data belong to a study of cytomegalovirus exposure and HLA in healthy donors. The CDR3 has 15 amino acids. Germline CDR1 and CDR2: SGDLS and YYNGEE. V gave up 0 bases and J gave up 6 bases, with 10 bases separating them. Sequenced material: PBMCs. The TCR was taken from a girl aged 5-17 years in good health and CMV-seronegative. The chain has TRBV9 and TRBJ1-6, with D possibly TRBD1 on 5 matching bases. The CDR3 DNA is TGTGCCAGCAGCGTAGTGGGGGGGGGTAATTCACCCCTCCACTTT. Amino acids: CASSVVGGGNSPLHF.